These 25 T cell receptor beta chains originate from one sample sequenced in a study of blood T cell repertoires in COVID-19. Profiling relied on immunoSEQ multiplex PCR, and the TCRdb table lists in-frame clones only, not all of them. The sample consists of around 230,000 clones, around 80% of them appearing once. Source material: peripheral blood. The receptors come from a middle-aged man with acute or convalescent COVID-19.

The CDR3 nucleotides read TGCGCCAGCACGACAGGGATTGACACCGGGGAGCTGTTTTTT. Translated, it gives CASTTGIDTGELFF. The rearrangement links TRBV5-1 to TRBJ2-2; 7 bases match TRBD1. Trimming at V came to 6 bases and at J to 3 bases, leaving 5 bases not matched to a gene. The CDR3 is 14 amino acids. The V gene's germline CDR1 is SGHRS and CDR2 YFSETQ.

This rearrangement joins TRBV30 to TRBJ2-1, with 9 positions matching TRBD2. Losses at the gene ends were 2 bases for V and 4 bases for J; bases not matched to a gene: 0. CDR3 length equals 13 residues. Germline-derived CDR1 and CDR2 are GTSNPN and SVGIG (reference sequence). CDR3: CAWSTSGYNEQFF. In nucleotides, the CDR3 is TGTGCCTGGAGTACTAGCGGGTACAATGAGCAGTTCTTC. Full variable domain (outside the CDR3, taken from reference TRBV30 and TRBJ2-1): SQTIHQWPATLVQPVGSPLSLECTVEGTSNPNLYWYRQAAGRGLQLLFYSVGIGQISSEVPQNLSASRPQDRQFILSSKKLLLSDSGFYLCAWSTSGYNEQFFGPGTRLTVL.

This chain joins TRBV7-2 and TRBJ2-2; weak D call: TRBD1 (6 bases). With 5 bases removed from V and 3 bases from J, the gap between germline ends came to 13 bases. CDR1 SGHTA and CDR2 FQGNSA come from the germline V gene. This CDR3 is 15 amino acids long. The CDR3 region is CASSPQQGYTGELFF. The CDR3 DNA reads as TGTGCCAGCAGCCCCCAACAGGGCTACACCGGGGAGCTGTTTTTT.

This chain uses TRBV19 with TRBJ2-1, with TRBD2 matching over 7 bases. CDR1 and CDR2 (germline): LNHDA, SQIVND (reference sequence). This CDR3 is built from 18 residues. Trimming took 4 bases from V and 0 from J; bases not matched to a gene: 12. The CDR3 region is CASSRGRASGSSYNEQFF. The CDR3 nucleotides are TGTGCCAGTAGTAGGGGTCGGGCTAGCGGCAGCTCCTACAATGAGCAGTTCTTC. Filled out from reference TRBV19 and TRBJ2-1, the complete variable domain reads DGGITQSPKYLFRKEGQNVTLSCEQNLNHDAMYWYRQDPGQGLRLIYYSQIVNDFQKGDIAEGYSVSREKKESFPLTVTSAQKNPTAFYLCASSRGRASGSSYNEQFFGPGTRLTVL.

This chain links TRBV27 with TRBJ1-2, with D perhaps TRBD1 (5 bases). Germline CDR1 reads MNHEY; CDR2 reads SMNVEV (reference sequence). The CDR3 is made up of 14 amino acids. V lost 2 bases to trimming and J lost 7 bases, with 14 bases between them. CDR3 sequence (DNA): TGTGCCAGCAGTTTAAACAGGCGGGAGAGTGGCTACACCTTC. As protein: CASSLNRRESGYTF.

The chain links TRBV14 to TRBJ2-3; 14 nucleotides agree with TRBD2. The J segment lost 4 bases and the V segment lost 4 bases, leaving 1 base of the junction unmatched. The germline gives CDR1 SGHDN, CDR2 FVKESK. The CDR3 has 15 amino acids. The CDR3, as DNA: TGTGCCAGCAGCCGACTAGCGGGAGGGCCAGATACGCAGTATTTT. Its translation is CASSRLAGGPDTQYF. Full variable domain (rest looked up from reference TRBV14 and TRBJ2-3): EAGVTQFPSHSVIEKGQTVTLRCDPISGHDNLYWYRRVMGKEIKFLLHFVKESKQDESGMPNNRFLAERTGGTYSTLKVQPAELEDSGVYFCASSRLAGGPDTQYFGPGTRLTVL.

V gene TRBV4-2 combines with J gene TRBJ1-4, with D perhaps matching TRBD1 (6 bases). Germline assignment: CDR1 LGHNA and CDR2 YNFKEQ. The CDR3 consists of 17 residues. Trimming stripped 3 bases from V and 10 bases from J, with 24 bases between. CDR3 protein: CASSQKRQAQFLGKLFF. In DNA form, the CDR3 reads TGTGCCAGCAGCCAGAAACGACAGGCGCAATTTCTTGGAAAACTGTTTTTT.

This chain links TRBV9 with TRBJ2-5; D is perhaps TRBD2 (5 bases). The V gene lost 1 base and the J gene lost 3 bases, with 7 bases spanning the gap. The CDR3 has 13 amino acids. Looked up from germline, CDR1 is SGDLS and CDR2 is YYNGEE. This CDR3 reads CASSVQAEETQYF. As DNA, the CDR3 is TGTGCCAGCAGCGTACAAGCGGAAGAGACCCAGTACTTC. The variable domain in full, completed from reference TRBV9 and TRBJ2-5, reads DSGVTQTPKHLITATGQRVTLRCSPRSGDLSVYWYQQSLDQGLQFLIQYYNGEERAKGNILERFSAQQFPDLHSELNLSSLELGDSALYFCASSVQAEETQYFGPGTRLLVL.

The CDR3 spells CASSEGSGGQANTEAFF. The CDR3 DNA reads TGTGCCAGCAGTGAAGGGTCAGGCGGACAGGCGAACACTGAAGCTTTCTTT. The chain has TRBV25-1 and TRBJ1-1, with 7 bases aligning to TRBD1. Losses at the gene ends were 2 bases for V and 1 base for J; bases not matched to a gene: 10. The CDR3 is 17 amino acids. Per germline, CDR1 MGHDK and CDR2 SYGVNS.

The CDR3 loop is CSVEPGGWETQYF. The CDR3 DNA sequence: TGCAGCGTTGAACCGGGGGGCTGGGAGACCCAGTACTTC. This chain connects TRBV29-1 to TRBJ2-5, with D perhaps matching TRBD2 (7 bases). V lost 2 bases, J lost 5 bases, and 12 bases lay in between. The germline V gene encodes CDR1 SQVTM and CDR2 ANQGSEA. The CDR3 extends over 13 amino acids.

The rearrangement joins TRBV11-3 to TRBJ2-7; 12 bases align to TRBD1. CDR1 is SGHNT and CDR2 is YENEEA in the germline V gene. Losses at the gene ends were 7 bases for V and 6 bases for J; bases not matched to a gene: 7. The CDR3 totals 14 residues. CDR3 amino acids: CASTPGQGASEQYF. CDR3 in DNA: TGTGCCAGCACTCCGGGACAGGGGGCCTCCGAGCAGTACTTC.

The chain recombines TRBV6-6 with TRBJ1-4, with D hard to call. CDR3 length: 15 amino acids. The V gene's germline CDR1 is MNHNY and CDR2 SVGAGI (reference sequence). V was pared by 0 bases and J by 8 bases, with 13 bases between. The DNA for the CDR3 is TGTGCCAGCAGTTACTCGAACCAGGTTTACGAAAAACTGTTTTTT. It translates to CASSYSNQVYEKLFF.

This clone was counted between two and nine times. The gene calls are TRBV7-9 and TRBJ2-5; the D gene is possibly TRBD1 (6 bases). The CDR3 loop spans 13 amino acids. The V gene's germline CDR1 is SEHNR and CDR2 FQNEAQ (reference sequence). V was trimmed by 6 bases and J by 4 bases, leaving 12 bases between them. In nucleotides, the CDR3 is TGTGCCAGCAGACACAGGGAGTCAGAGACCCAGTACTTC. The encoded protein is CASRHRESETQYF.

The genes are TRBV7-9 and TRBJ1-6; TRBD1 agrees at 7 bases. Germline-derived CDR1 and CDR2 are SEHNR and FQNEAQ (reference sequence). V lost 5 bases, J lost 8 bases, and 9 bases stayed unmatched. CDR3 size: 15 residues. The CDR3 DNA follows: TGTGCCAGCAGCGCAGAGACAGGGTATTATTCACCCCTCCACTTT. Protein product: CASSAETGYYSPLHF.

This chain uses TRBV7-6 with TRBJ1-1; a possible D gene is TRBD1 (5 bases). Between the trimmed V and J ends, which lost 5 bases and 11 bases, there was a span of 21 bases. The CDR3 covers 14 residues. The V gene's germline CDR1 is SGHVS and CDR2 FNYEAQ. The CDR3 DNA is TGTGCCAGCAGCCGCCTGCCTCGCCGGGAGGGGGCTTTCTTT. This gives the protein CASSRLPRREGAFF.

This clone was recorded only once. The DNA for the CDR3 is TGTGCCAGTAGTATCAGTTATAGCAATCAGCCCCAGCATTTT. This sequence encodes CASSISYSNQPQHF. The V gene is TRBV19, the J gene TRBJ1-5; D not resolved. CDR1 is LNHDA and CDR2 is SQIVND in the germline V gene (reference sequence). The CDR3 is made up of 14 amino acids. Deletions cut 3 bases from V and 0 bases from J, with 6 bases between.

The rearrangement joins TRBV4-1 to TRBJ1-2; the D is unclear. Germline lookup yields CDR1 MGHRA and CDR2 YSYEKL. Deletions cut 1 base from V and 3 bases from J, with 15 bases between. The CDR3 has 16 amino acids. DNA for the CDR3: TGCGCCAGCAGCCAAGTTACATCAGTGGTCGACTATGGCTACACCTTC. The encoded protein is CASSQVTSVVDYGYTF.

This sequence joins TRBV6-5 and TRBJ1-5; perhaps TRBD1 as D (5 bases). V was cut by 7 bases and J by 0 bases, with 13 bases left in between. CDR1 is MNHEY and CDR2 is SVGAGI in the germline V gene. This CDR3 comprises 15 residues. The CDR3 DNA reads TGTGCCAGCACCGAGATCAGGGATAGCAATCAGCCCCAGCATTTT. The encoded protein is CASTEIRDSNQPQHF.

V gene TRBV30 combines with J gene TRBJ1-2; 9 bases align to TRBD1. In germline, CDR1 is GTSNPN, CDR2 SVGIG (reference sequence). Trimming at V came to 2 bases and at J to 5 bases, leaving 9 bases not matched to a gene. CDR3 length: 15 amino acids. Here the CDR3 DNA reads TGTGCCTGGAGTTCTAGACAGGGGGGGGAGTATGGCTACACCTTC. It translates to CAWSSRQGGEYGYTF.

V gene TRBV24-1 combines with J gene TRBJ1-1; D is ambiguous. Trimming shortened V by 4 bases and J by 5 bases, and 10 bases separated the two germline ends. The CDR3 totals 13 residues. Germline lookup yields CDR1 KGHDR and CDR2 SFDVKD. CDR3 bases: TGTGCCACCAGTGACGCGGGAGGGACTGAAGCTTTCTTT. Amino acid sequence: CATSDAGGTEAFF.

The chain employs TRBV6-6 and TRBJ2-5, with 9 nucleotides matching TRBD1. Per germline, CDR1 MNHNY and CDR2 SVGAGI (reference sequence). The CDR3 consists of 14 residues. The J segment lost 5 bases and the V segment lost 6 bases, leaving 7 bases of the junction unmatched. The CDR3 nucleotides read TGTGCCAGCAGCCGGGACAGGGTAGGCGAGACCCAGTACTTC. Encoded protein: CASSRDRVGETQYF.

CDR3 region: CAWSTRLDETQYF. For the CDR3, the DNA is TGTGCCTGGAGTACTAGATTGGATGAGACCCAGTACTTC. J is TRBJ2-5 and V is TRBV30, with D possibly matching TRBD2 (5 bases). This CDR3 has 13 amino acids. Germline loops: CDR1 GTSNPN, CDR2 SVGIG (reference sequence). V gave up 2 bases and J gave up 5 bases, with 12 bases separating them.

This chain connects TRBV19 to TRBJ2-1; 9 positions agree with TRBD2. The V gene end was trimmed by 10 bases and the J gene end by 9 bases; junction bases not matched to a gene: 16. CDR1 and CDR2 from the germline V gene are LNHDA and SQIVND (reference sequence). CDR3 length equals 15 residues. The CDR3 protein is CATRPTSGGLGEQFF. The DNA for the CDR3 is TGTGCCACTCGACCGACTAGCGGAGGGCTAGGTGAGCAGTTCTTC.

The chain has TRBV19 and TRBJ1-6, with no clear D. V was shortened by 6 bases and J by 9 bases, with 18 bases between the two germline ends. Germline V gives CDR1 LNHDA, CDR2 SQIVND (reference sequence). The CDR3 length is 15 residues. This chain's CDR3 is CASSPSAGLGSPLHF. In nucleotides, the CDR3 is TGTGCCAGTAGCCCCTCCGCGGGCTTGGGTTCACCCCTCCACTTT.

The chain combines TRBV2 with TRBJ2-2; TRBD2 agrees at 10 bases. The CDR3 is made up of 15 amino acids. Looked up from germline, CDR1 is SNHLY and CDR2 is FYNNEI. V was pared by 8 bases and J by 2 bases, with 5 bases of the junction left unmatched. The DNA of the CDR3 is TGTGCCAGCCATCGGACTAGCGGCAACACCGGGGAGCTGTTTTTT. Its translation: CASHRTSGNTGELFF.